This T cell receptor (beta chain) was sequenced in a study of cytotoxic CD8 clonotypes in ibrutinib-treated CLL. For the study at large: Among patients, roughly 25 responded partially and 2 completely; around 14 then stayed remitted and around 12 progressed after median 68 months. Sequencing produced an average of roughly 230,000 productive templates and some 100,000 productive rearrangements per sample. General study points: Clonality grew at ibrutinib response; at progression, it decreased back toward baseline. While tracking circulating CD8+ T-cell counts, baseline clonality exceeded that of age-matched healthy donors.

V lost 5 bases, J lost 9 bases, and 22 bases lay in between. The CDR3 spans 15 residues. Per the germline V gene, CDR1 is SGHTA and CDR2 is FQGNSA. Profiled with immunoSEQ multiplex PCR; TCRdb holds only in-frame clones, not every one. The profile shows roughly 45,000 clones, over 50% of them singletons. Comments on this clone: Its cognate antigen is unknown.

The clonotype was recovered from a human donor with chronic lymphocytic leukemia. The material sequenced was PBMCs, taken after 24 months of ibrutinib treatment. The gene calls are TRBV7-2 and TRBJ1-1, with TRBD1 as a possible D gene (5 bases). The CDR3 coding sequence is TGTGCCAGCAGCCGGGGGATGACTGAGACGTTGAAAGCTTTCTTT. Its protein is CASSRGMTETLKAFF.